Presented here are 2 T cell receptor beta chains from one specimen sequenced in a study of blood T cell repertoires in COVID-19. TCRdb keeps only in-frame clones here, not all; method: immunoSEQ multiplex PCR. The repertoire holds nearly 300,000 clones, about 87% seen once, with roughly 6.9% in the top ten. The specimen sequenced was peripheral blood. These TCRs come from a woman aged 25-40 years who had recovered from COVID-19.

This chain joins TRBV29-1 and TRBJ1-2; 10 nucleotides match TRBD1. The CDR3 length is 12 residues. The J segment lost 8 bases and the V segment lost 7 bases, leaving 7 bases of the junction unmatched. Germline CDR1 SQVTM, CDR2 ANQGSEA. The CDR3 region is CSEDRGREGYTF. The CDR3, as DNA: TGCAGCGAGGACAGGGGGAGGGAGGGCTACACCTTC.

V is TRBV19 and J is TRBJ1-6; no definite D call. Germline V lookup: CDR1 LNHDA, CDR2 SQIVND (reference sequence). The CDR3 totals 14 residues. Trimming removed 5 bases from V and 7 bases from J, with 12 bases in between. CDR3 bases: TGTGCCAGTAGTCTCGGTGGCGGCAATTCACCCCTCCACTTT. It yields the protein CASSLGGGNSPLHF.